This T cell receptor beta chain derives from a study of cytomegalovirus exposure and HLA in healthy donors. The PCR had 60 Vbeta and 13 Jbeta primers. Some clones are missing from TCRdb's copy, which holds only in-frame ones; the method was immunoSEQ multiplex PCR. This repertoire shows over 110,000 clones, around 85% found once; its top ten account for 8.8%. Trimming cost V 0 bases and J 3 bases, with 20 bases left between them. The germline V gene encodes CDR1 SEHNR and CDR2 FQNEAQ (reference sequence). The CDR3 spans 19 residues. The J gene is TRBJ2-2, the V gene TRBV7-9; perhaps TRBD2 as D (5 bases). This clonotype was sampled from a woman in her forties or fifties in good health and CMV-seropositive. Sequenced: PBMCs. CDR3 amino acids: CASSLARVRAAKDTGELFF. The CDR3 DNA reads as TGTGCCAGCAGCTTAGCGAGAGTACGAGCGGCTAAGGACACCGGGGAGCTGTTTTTT.